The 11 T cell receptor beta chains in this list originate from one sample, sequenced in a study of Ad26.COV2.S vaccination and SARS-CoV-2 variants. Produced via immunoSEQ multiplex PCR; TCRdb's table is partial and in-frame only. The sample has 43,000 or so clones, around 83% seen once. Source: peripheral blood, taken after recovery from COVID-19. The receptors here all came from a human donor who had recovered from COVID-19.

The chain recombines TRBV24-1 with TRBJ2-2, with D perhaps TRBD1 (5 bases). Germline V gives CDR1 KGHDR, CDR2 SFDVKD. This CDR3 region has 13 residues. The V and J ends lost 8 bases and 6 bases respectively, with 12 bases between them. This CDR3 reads CATTRGGAGELFF. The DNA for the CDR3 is TGTGCCACCACAAGGGGTGGTGCCGGGGAGCTGTTTTTT.

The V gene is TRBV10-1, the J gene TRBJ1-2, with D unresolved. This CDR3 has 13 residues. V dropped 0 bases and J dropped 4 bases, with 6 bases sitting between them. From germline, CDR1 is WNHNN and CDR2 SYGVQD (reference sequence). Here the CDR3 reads CASSESTGYGYTF. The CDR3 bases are TGCGCCAGCAGTGAGTCGACGGGCTATGGCTACACCTTC.

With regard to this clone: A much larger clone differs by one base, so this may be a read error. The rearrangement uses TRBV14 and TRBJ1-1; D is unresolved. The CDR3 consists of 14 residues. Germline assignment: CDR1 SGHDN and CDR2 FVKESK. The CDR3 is CVSSPDLPNTEAFF. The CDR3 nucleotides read TGTGTCAGCAGCCCGGACCTCCCGAACACTGAAGCTTTCTTT.

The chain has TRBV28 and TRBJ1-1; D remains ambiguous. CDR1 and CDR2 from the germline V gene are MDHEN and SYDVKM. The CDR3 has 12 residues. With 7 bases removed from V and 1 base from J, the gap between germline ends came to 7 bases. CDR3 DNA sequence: TGTGCCAGCACCGCCCGGAACACTGAAGCTTTCTTT. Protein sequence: CASTARNTEAFF.

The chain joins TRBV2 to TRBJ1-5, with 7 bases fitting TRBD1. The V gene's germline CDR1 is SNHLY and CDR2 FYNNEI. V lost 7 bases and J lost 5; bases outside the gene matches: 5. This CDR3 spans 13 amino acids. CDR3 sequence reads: CASNGQVDQPQHF. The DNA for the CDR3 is TGTGCCAGCAATGGACAGGTGGATCAGCCCCAGCATTTT. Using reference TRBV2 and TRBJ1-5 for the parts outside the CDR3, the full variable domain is EPEVTQTPSHQVTQMGQEVILRCVPISNHLYFYWYRQILGQKVEFLVSFYNNEISEKSEIFDDQFSVERPDGSNFTLKIRSTKLEDSAMYFCASNGQVDQPQHFGDGTRLSIL.

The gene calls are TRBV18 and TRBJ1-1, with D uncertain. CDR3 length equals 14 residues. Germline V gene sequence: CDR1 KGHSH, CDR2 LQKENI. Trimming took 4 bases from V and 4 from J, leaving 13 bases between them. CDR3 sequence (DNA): TGTGCCAGCTCACGGGAGGGCCCCAGCACTGAAGCTTTCTTT. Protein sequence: CASSREGPSTEAFF. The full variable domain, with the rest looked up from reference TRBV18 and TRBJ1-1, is NAGVMQNPRHLVRRRGQEARLRCSPMKGHSHVYWYRQLPEEGLKFMVYLQKENIIDESGMPKERFSAEFPKEGPSILRIQQVVRGDSAAYFCASSREGPSTEAFFGQGTRLTVV.

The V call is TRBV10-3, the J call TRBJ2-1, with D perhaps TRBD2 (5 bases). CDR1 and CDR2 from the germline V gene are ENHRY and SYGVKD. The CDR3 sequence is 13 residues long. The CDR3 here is CASTGVAYNEQFF. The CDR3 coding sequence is TGTGCTAGCACCGGGGTAGCCTACAATGAGCAGTTCTTC.

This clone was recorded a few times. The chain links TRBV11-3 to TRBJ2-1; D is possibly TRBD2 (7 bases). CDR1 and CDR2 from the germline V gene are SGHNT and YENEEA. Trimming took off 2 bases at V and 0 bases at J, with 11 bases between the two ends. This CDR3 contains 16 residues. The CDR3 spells CASSLSRGASYNEQFF. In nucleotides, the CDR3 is TGTGCCAGCAGCTTAAGTCGGGGGGCCTCCTACAATGAGCAGTTCTTC.

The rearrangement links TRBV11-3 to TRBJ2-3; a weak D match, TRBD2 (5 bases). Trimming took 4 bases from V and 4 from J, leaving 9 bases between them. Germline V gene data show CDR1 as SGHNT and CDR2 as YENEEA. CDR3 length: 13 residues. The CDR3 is CASSSEGADTQYF. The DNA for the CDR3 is TGTGCCAGCAGCTCTGAGGGTGCAGATACGCAGTATTTT.

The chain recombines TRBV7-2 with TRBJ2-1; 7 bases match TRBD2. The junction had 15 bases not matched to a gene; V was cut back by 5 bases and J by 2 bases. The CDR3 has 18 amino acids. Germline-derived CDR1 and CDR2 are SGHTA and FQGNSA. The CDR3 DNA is TGTGCCAGCAGCCCTAGTCGCGGAAGACTAGCTGCCTACAATGAGCAGTTCTTC. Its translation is CASSPSRGRLAAYNEQFF.

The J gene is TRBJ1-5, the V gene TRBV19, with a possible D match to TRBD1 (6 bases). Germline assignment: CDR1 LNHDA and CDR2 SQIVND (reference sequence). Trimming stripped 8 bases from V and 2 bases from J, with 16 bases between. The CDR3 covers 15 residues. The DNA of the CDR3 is TGTGCCAGTCTCATGAAGGGGGGGGGCAATCAGCCCCAGCATTTT. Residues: CASLMKGGGNQPQHF.